This T cell receptor beta chain was recorded in a study of OX40 agonist ivuxolimab in advanced cancers. Study as a whole: A mean age of about 59 years, range roughly 20 to 85, was recorded, and approximately 79% were male.

Turning to this clone: The identical CDR3 is also encoded by other nucleotide sequences in the sample.

Here immunoSEQ multiplex PCR was the method, and the copy in TCRdb shows in-frame clones only, minus some. The sample contains 50,000 to 75,000 clones, 85% to 90% of which appear only once. This CDR3 comprises 15 residues. After removal of 4 bases from V and 4 bases from J, the junction contained 6 bases not matched to a gene. Germline lookup yields CDR1 SGHRS and CDR2 YFSETQ. The receptor was isolated from an adult with an advanced solid tumor such as melanoma, head and neck, liver or kidney cancer. The chain employs TRBV5-1 and TRBJ2-3; 10 bases map to TRBD2. The material sequenced was CD4+ or CD8+ T cells sorted from blood, taken in a trial of the OX40 agonist ivuxolimab. The CDR3 nucleotides read TGCGCCAGCAGCACATCTAGCGGGGGTGCAGATACGCAGTATTTT. It yields the protein CASSTSSGGADTQYF.